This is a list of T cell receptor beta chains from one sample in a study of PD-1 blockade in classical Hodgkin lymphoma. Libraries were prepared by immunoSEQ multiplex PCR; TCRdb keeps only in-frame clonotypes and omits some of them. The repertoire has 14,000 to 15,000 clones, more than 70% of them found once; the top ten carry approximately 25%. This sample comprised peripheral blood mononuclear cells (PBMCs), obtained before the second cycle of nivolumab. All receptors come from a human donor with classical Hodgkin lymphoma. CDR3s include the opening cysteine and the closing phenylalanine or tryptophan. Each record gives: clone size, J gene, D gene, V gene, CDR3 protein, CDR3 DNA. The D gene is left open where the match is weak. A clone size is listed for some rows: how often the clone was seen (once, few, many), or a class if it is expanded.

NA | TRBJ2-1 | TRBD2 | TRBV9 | CASSVQDKTSLQFF | TGTGCCAGCAGCGTCCAGGACAAGACTAGCTTGCAGTTCTTC
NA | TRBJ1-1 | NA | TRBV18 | CASSSDGRPTEAFF | TGTGCCAGCTCATCGGACGGGCGGCCCACTGAAGCTTTCTTT
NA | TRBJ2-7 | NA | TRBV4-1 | CASSQDPGGSAYEQYF | TGCGCCAGCAGCCAAGATCCCGGTGGGTCGGCCTACGAGCAGTACTTC
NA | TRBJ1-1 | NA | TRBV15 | CATSRDSNTEAFF | TGTGCCACCAGCAGAGATTCGAACACTGAAGCTTTCTTT
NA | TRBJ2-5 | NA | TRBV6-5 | CASSYSTRTETQYF | TGTGCCAGCAGTTACTCGACAAGGACGGAGACCCAGTACTTC
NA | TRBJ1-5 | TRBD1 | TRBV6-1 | CASSIRTGINQPQHF | TGTGCCAGCAGTATCCGGACAGGGATCAATCAGCCCCAGCATTTT
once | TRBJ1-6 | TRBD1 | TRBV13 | CASSYGQGGAGSPLHF | TGTGCCAGCAGCTACGGACAGGGGGGTGCTGGTTCACCCCTCCACTTT
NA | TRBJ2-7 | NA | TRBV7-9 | CASSPWDRSSYEQYF | TGTGCCAGCAGCCCTTGGGACCGCAGCTCCTACGAGCAGTACTTC
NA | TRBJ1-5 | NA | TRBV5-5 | CASRGTGGNQPQHF | TGTGCCAGCAGAGGGACGGGAGGGAATCAGCCCCAGCATTTT
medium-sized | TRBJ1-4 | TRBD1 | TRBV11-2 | CASSLGTGSEKLFF | TGTGCCAGCAGCTTAGGGACAGGGAGTGAAAAACTGTTTTTT
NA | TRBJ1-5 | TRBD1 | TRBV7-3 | CASSPTGDQPQHF | TGTGCCAGCAGCCCCACAGGGGATCAGCCCCAGCATTTT
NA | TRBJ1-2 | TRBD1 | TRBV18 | CASSPKRPGQGAEGYTF | TGTGCCAGCTCACCAAAACGTCCGGGACAGGGGGCAGAAGGCTACACCTTC
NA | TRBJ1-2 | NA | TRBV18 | CASSPDSAGYTF | TGTGCCAGCTCACCTGACAGCGCCGGCTACACCTTC
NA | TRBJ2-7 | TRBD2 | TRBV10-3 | CAISGRGGGQVAYEQYF | TGTGCCATCAGTGGGCGGGGGGGCGGACAGGTTGCCTACGAGCAGTACTTC
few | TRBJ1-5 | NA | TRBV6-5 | CASSQTWGSNQPQHF | TGTGCCAGCAGTCAGACATGGGGGAGCAATCAGCCCCAGCATTTT
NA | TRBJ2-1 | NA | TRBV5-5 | CASSFPPPRTGEQFF | TGTGCCAGCAGCTTCCCCCCCCCGCGTACAGGGGAGCAGTTCTTC
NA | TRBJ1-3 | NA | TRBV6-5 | CASSSLAIGSGNTIYF | TGTGCCAGCAGTTCCCTAGCCATCGGTTCTGGAAACACCATATATTTT
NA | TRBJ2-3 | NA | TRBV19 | CASSIDGDGITDTQYF | TGTGCCAGTAGTATAGACGGGGACGGGATCACAGATACGCAGTATTTT
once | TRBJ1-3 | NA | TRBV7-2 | CASSRSTGNTIYF | TGTGCCAGCAGCAGATCTACAGGAAACACCATATATTTT
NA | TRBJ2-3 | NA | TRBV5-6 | CASSPRVRGVTQYF | TGTGCCAGCAGCCCCAGGGTCAGAGGGGTCACGCAGTATTTT
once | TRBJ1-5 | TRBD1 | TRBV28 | CASSTWTGKLNQPQHF | TGTGCCAGCAGTACATGGACAGGGAAGCTGAATCAGCCCCAGCATTTT
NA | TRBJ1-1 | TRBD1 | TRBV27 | CASSSRPGGLDTEAFF | TGTGCCAGCAGTTCGCGACCAGGGGGTTTAGACACTGAAGCTTTCTTT
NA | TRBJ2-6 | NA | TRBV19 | CASSSQGPYSGANVLTF | TGTGCCAGTAGTAGCCAGGGGCCCTACTCTGGGGCCAACGTCCTGACTTTC
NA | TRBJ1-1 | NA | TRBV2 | CASSKPGRLNTEAFF | TGTGCCAGCAGCAAACCGGGACGGCTGAACACTGAAGCTTTCTTT
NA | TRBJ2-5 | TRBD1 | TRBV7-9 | CASSPLRDRDPLETQYF | TGTGCCAGCAGCCCGCTCCGGGACAGAGATCCTCTGGAGACCCAGTACTTC
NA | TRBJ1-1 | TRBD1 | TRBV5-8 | CASRRYQGAKTEAFF | TGTGCCAGCAGACGGTACCAGGGGGCAAAAACTGAAGCTTTCTTT
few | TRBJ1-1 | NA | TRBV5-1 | CASSLVGTEAFF | TGCGCCAGCAGCTTGGTCGGCACTGAAGCTTTCTTT
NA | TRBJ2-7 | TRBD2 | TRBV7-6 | CASSLEVGGLYEQYF | TGTGCCAGCAGCTTAGAGGTGGGAGGGCTCTACGAGCAGTACTTC
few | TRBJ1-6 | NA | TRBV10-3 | CAISVGGYKSPLHF | TGTGCCATCAGTGTCGGCGGGTATAAGTCACCCCTCCACTTT
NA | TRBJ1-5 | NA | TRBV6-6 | CASRPPGGAGQPQHF | TGTGCCAGCAGGCCGCCGGGAGGGGCTGGTCAGCCCCAGCATTTT
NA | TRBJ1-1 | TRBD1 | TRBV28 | CASSFPDRGGTEAFF | TGTGCCAGCAGTTTCCCCGACAGGGGAGGGACTGAAGCTTTCTTT
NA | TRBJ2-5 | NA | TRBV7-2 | CASSLQGETQYF | TGTGCCAGCAGCTTACAGGGAGAGACCCAGTACTTC
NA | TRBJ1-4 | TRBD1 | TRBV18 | CASSRGQGENEKLFF | TGTGCCAGCTCCCGCGGACAGGGGGAGAATGAAAAACTGTTTTTT
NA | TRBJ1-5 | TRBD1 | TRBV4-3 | CASSQDLPWDSSYSNQPQHF | TGCGCCAGCAGCCAAGATCTGCCCTGGGACAGCAGTTATAGCAATCAGCCCCAGCATTTT
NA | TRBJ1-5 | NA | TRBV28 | CASSFALGAEGNQPQHF | TGTGCCAGCAGTTTTGCTCTGGGGGCGGAGGGCAATCAGCCCCAGCATTTT
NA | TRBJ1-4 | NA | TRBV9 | CASSLFEGHGKLFF | TGTGCCAGCAGCCTATTTGAGGGACACGGAAAACTGTTTTTT
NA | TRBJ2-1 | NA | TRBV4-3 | CASSQERGSSYNEQFF | TGCGCCAGCAGCCAAGAGAGGGGCAGCTCCTACAATGAGCAGTTCTTC
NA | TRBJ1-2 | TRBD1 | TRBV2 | CASRPQGRSYGYTF | TGTGCCAGCAGGCCACAGGGGAGGAGTTATGGCTACACCTTC
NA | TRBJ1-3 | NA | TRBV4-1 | CASSQVPGLGNTIYF | TGCGCCAGCAGCCAAGTTCCGGGGCTGGGAAACACCATATATTTT
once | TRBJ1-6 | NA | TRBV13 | CASSTTSGLTADDSPLHF | TGTGCCAGCAGTACCACCAGCGGTCTCACCGCTGATGATTCACCCCTCCACTTT
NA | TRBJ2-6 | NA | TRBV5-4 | CASSLGGIGGPGANVLTF | TGTGCCAGCAGCTTGGGGGGAATCGGAGGCCCTGGGGCCAACGTCCTGACTTTC
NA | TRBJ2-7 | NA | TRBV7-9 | CASSLRTDYEQYF | TGTGCCAGCAGCTTAAGGACGGACTACGAGCAGTACTTC
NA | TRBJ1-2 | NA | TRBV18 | CASSPGVIGYTF | TGTGCCAGCTCACCCGGGGTAATTGGCTACACCTTC
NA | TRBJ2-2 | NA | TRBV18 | CASWNTGELFF | TGTGCCAGCTGGAACACCGGGGAGCTGTTTTTT
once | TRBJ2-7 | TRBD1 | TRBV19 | CASSISGQGYSEQYF | TGTGCCAGTAGTATATCGGGACAGGGGTACAGCGAGCAGTACTTC
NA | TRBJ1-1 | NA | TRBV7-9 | CASSLGGSAEAFF | TGTGCCAGCAGCTTAGGAGGGAGTGCTGAAGCTTTCTTT
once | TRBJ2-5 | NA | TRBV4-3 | CASSQDQGQETQYF | TGCGCCAGCAGCCAAGATCAGGGACAAGAGACCCAGTACTTC
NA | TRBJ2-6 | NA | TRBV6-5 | CASSYSVAGANVLTF | TGTGCCAGCAGTTACTCAGTCGCTGGGGCCAACGTCCTGACTTTC
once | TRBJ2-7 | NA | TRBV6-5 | CASSYSYRAYEQYF | TGTGCCAGCAGTTACTCGTATAGGGCATACGAGCAGTACTTC
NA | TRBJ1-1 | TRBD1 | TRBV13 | CASSLGVVHRGPDTEAFF | TGTGCCAGCAGCTTAGGGGTGGTACACAGGGGGCCCGACACTGAAGCTTTCTTT
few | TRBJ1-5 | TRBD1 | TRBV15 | CATSRDGIAGQGYDSNQPQHF | TGTGCCACCAGCAGAGATGGGATTGCGGGACAGGGATATGATAGCAATCAGCCCCAGCATTTT
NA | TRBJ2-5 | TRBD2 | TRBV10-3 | CAISEGGGGYQETQYF | TGTGCCATCAGTGAGGGTGGCGGGGGGTACCAAGAGACCCAGTACTTC
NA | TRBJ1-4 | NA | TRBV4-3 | CASSLSTWEVGEKLFF | TGCGCCAGCAGCCTTTCCACCTGGGAGGTAGGGGAAAAACTGTTTTTT